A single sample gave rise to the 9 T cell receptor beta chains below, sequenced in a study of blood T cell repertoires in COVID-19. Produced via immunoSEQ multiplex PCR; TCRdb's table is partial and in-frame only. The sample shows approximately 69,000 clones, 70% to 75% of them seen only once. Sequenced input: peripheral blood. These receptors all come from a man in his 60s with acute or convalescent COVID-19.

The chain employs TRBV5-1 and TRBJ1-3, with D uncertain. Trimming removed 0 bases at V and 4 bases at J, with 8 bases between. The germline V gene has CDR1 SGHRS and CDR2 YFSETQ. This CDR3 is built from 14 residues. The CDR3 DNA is TGCGCCAGCAGCTTGGGGTCACAGGGAAACACCATATATTTT. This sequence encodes CASSLGSQGNTIYF.

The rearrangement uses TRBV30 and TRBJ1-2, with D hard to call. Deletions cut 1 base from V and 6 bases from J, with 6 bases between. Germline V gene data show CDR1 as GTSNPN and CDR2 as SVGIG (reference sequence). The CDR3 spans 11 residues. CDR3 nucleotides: TGTGCCTGGAGTGGACGGGATGGCTACACCTTC. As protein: CAWSGRDGYTF.

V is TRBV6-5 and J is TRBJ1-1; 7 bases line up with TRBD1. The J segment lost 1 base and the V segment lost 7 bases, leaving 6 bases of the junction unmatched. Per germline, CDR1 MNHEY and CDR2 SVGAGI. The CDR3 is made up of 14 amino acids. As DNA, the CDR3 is TGTGCCAGCACCCGACAGGGAACGAACACTGAAGCTTTCTTT. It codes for CASTRQGTNTEAFF.

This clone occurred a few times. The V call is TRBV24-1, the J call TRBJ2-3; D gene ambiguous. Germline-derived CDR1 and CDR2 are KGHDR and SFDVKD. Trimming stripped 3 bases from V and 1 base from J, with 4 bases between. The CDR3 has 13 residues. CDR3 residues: CATSDAGTDTQYF. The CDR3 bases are TGTGCCACCAGTGATGCAGGCACAGATACGCAGTATTTT.

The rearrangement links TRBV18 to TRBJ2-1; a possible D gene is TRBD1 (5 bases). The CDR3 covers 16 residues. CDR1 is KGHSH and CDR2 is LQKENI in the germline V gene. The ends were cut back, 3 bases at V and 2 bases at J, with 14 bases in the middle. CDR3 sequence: CASSPTPDIPYNEQFF. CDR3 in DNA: TGTGCCAGCTCACCGACCCCGGACATCCCCTACAATGAGCAGTTCTTC.

The CDR3 nucleotides are TGTGCCAGCAGCGCCGGTAGAGGAAACACCATATATTTT. This gives the protein CASSAGRGNTIYF. This chain links TRBV7-2 with TRBJ1-3; D uncertain. Germline CDR1 and CDR2: SGHTA and FQGNSA. Trimming removed 5 bases at V and 4 bases at J, with 9 bases between. The CDR3 covers 13 residues.

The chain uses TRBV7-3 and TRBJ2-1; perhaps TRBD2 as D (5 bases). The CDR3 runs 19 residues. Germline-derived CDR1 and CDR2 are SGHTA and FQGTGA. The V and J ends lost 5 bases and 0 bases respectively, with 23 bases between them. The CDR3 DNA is TGTGCCAGCAGCCCCCGCGTTGGAGGCAACCTTGGCTCCTACAATGAGCAGTTCTTC. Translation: CASSPRVGGNLGSYNEQFF.

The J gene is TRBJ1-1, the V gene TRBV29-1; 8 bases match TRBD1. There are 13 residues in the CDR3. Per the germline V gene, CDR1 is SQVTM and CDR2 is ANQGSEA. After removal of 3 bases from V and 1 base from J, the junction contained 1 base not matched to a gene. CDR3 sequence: CSVDTGGNTEAFF. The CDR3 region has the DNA TGCAGCGTTGATACAGGGGGGAACACTGAAGCTTTCTTT.

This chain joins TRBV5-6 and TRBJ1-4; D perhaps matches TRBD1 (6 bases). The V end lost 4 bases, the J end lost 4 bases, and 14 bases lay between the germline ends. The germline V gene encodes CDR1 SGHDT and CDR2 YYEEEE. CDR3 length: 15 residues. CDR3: CASSDTGFGNEKLFF. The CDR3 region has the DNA TGTGCCAGCAGCGATACAGGGTTTGGTAATGAAAAACTGTTTTTT.